This T cell receptor (beta chain) was found in a study of CD8 T cells in ankylosing spondylitis. For this clonotype: Its antigen is still unknown.

Study-wide findings and caveats: Earlier work had already found some motif variants in reactive arthritis synovial fluid and blood. There was a TCR beta motif, made of several highly homologous variants, that appeared characteristic of ankylosing spondylitis blood. Disease-linked clones were CD8+ and relatively rare in peripheral blood.

One entry per CDR3 protein, called by TCRdb with MiXCR from the 5' RACE reads. The sample consists of 650,000 to 800,000 distinct CDR3 sequences, around 20% of them appearing once. The V end lost 5 bases, the J end lost 5 bases, and 15 bases lay between the germline ends. Germline lookup yields CDR1 SEHNR and CDR2 FQNEAQ (reference sequence). The CDR3 extends over 14 amino acids. V usage is TRBV7-9 and J usage is TRBJ2-5; either TRBD1 or TRBD2 may fit D (6 bases each). Sample: blood, either unsorted or a sorted T cell fraction (not recorded which). The clonotype was recovered from a male donor with ankylosing spondylitis. CDR3 DNA sequence: TGTGCCAGCAGCCGAGAGGGGGGATACGAGACCCAGTACTTC. It codes for CASSREGGYETQYF.